The clone carrying this T cell receptor beta chain has just a few counts. Antigen specificity is unknown. The V and J ends lost 3 bases and 5 bases, in that order; junction bases with no gene match: 10. Germline V gene lookup returns CDR1 SGDLS and CDR2 YYNGEE. The CDR3 has 15 amino acids. These data belong to a study of T cells after yellow fever vaccination. The study's findings and limits: Reappearance after the booster was observed for most primary-vaccination clones (roughly 96% CD4, just over 85% CD8).

One entry per CDR3 protein, called by TCRdb with MiXCR from the 5' RACE reads. The table shows about 340,000 distinct CDR3 sequences, with approximately 13% occurring only once. The origin of this receptor is a man aged 18 to 30 who received the YFV17D yellow fever vaccine. J is TRBJ2-5 and V is TRBV9; 7 bases are a match to TRBD1. Specimen: CD4+ T cells sorted from PBMCs, collected 15 days after the yellow fever booster vaccination. The CDR3: CASSGRTGRIETQYF. The CDR3 DNA is TGTGCCAGCAGCGGACGGACAGGCCGGATTGAGACCCAGTACTTC.